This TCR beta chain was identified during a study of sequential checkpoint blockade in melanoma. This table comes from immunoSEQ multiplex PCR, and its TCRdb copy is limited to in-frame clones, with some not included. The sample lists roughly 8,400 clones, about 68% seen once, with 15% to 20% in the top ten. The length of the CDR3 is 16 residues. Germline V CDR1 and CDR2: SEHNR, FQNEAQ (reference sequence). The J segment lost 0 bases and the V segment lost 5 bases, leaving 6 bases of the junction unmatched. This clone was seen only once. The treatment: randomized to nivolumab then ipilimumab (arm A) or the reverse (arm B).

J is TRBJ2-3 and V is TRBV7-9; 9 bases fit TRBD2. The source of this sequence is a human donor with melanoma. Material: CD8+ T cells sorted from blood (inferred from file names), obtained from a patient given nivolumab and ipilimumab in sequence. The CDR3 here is CASSPTSGPSTDTQYF. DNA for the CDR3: TGTGCCAGCAGCCCTACTAGCGGGCCTAGCACAGATACGCAGTATTTT.